This entry lists 32 T cell receptor beta chains sequenced from one sample in a study of blood T cell repertoires in COVID-19. Data came from immunoSEQ multiplex PCR; TCRdb stores just in-frame clones and leaves some out. The sample consists of about 300,000 clones, about 87% of them appearing once. The specimen sequenced was peripheral blood. The receptor set was obtained from a woman in her 30s who had recovered from COVID-19.

This chain uses TRBV9 with TRBJ1-2; no clear D gene. The CDR3 length is 13 residues. Per germline, CDR1 SGDLS and CDR2 YYNGEE. The V end was cut by 3 bases, the J end by 5 bases, with 11 bases between. This chain's CDR3 is CASSAFTEYGYTF. The DNA of the CDR3 is TGTGCCAGCAGCGCCTTCACAGAGTATGGCTACACCTTC.

This sequence joins TRBV27 and TRBJ1-1; 9 bases map to TRBD1. Per germline, CDR1 MNHEY and CDR2 SMNVEV (reference sequence). The CDR3 runs 16 residues. J was trimmed by 4 bases and V by 3 bases; bases with no gene match: 9. The CDR3 loop is CASSFPKKTGGTEAFF. The CDR3 DNA reads as TGTGCCAGCAGTTTTCCTAAGAAGACAGGGGGCACTGAAGCTTTCTTT.

V usage is TRBV2 and J usage is TRBJ1-2, with 8 bases matching TRBD1. Germline CDR1 is SNHLY and CDR2 is FYNNEI. There are 13 residues in the CDR3. With 5 bases clipped from V and 3 bases from J, the junction kept 2 bases outside the gene matches. This chain's CDR3 is CASSPGQDYGYTF. The CDR3, as DNA: TGTGCCAGCAGTCCGGGACAGGACTATGGCTACACCTTC.

The V and J genes are TRBV2 and TRBJ2-3; tentatively, D is TRBD2 (7 bases). CDR3 length equals 14 residues. From germline, CDR1 is SNHLY and CDR2 FYNNEI. V lost 8 bases and J 3 bases, leaving 15 bases between the germline ends. CDR3 amino acids: CASQGGVRTDTQYF. Written as DNA, the CDR3 is TGTGCCAGCCAAGGGGGGGTTCGGACAGATACGCAGTATTTT.

This rearrangement joins TRBV7-9 to TRBJ2-3; D is unresolved. V lost 3 bases and J 6 bases, leaving 13 bases between the germline ends. The CDR3 runs 14 residues. CDR1 is SEHNR and CDR2 is FQNEAQ in the germline V gene (reference sequence). CDR3 nucleotides: TGTGCCAGCAGCTTGGGCGCACCTCGTGATACGCAGTATTTT. This translates into CASSLGAPRDTQYF.

The rearrangement uses TRBV15 and TRBJ2-3; 11 bases are a match to TRBD2. The germline V gene encodes CDR1 LNHNV and CDR2 YYDKDF (reference sequence). The CDR3 totals 16 residues. With 1 base clipped from V and 3 bases from J, the junction kept 3 bases outside the gene matches. This chain's CDR3 is CATSRGLAGGTDTQYF. Written as DNA, the CDR3 is TGTGCCACCAGCAGAGGGCTAGCGGGGGGTACAGATACGCAGTATTTT.

The chain is built from TRBV5-1 and TRBJ2-1, with 10 bases matching TRBD1. V lost 4 bases to trimming and J lost 7 bases; unmatched junction nucleotides: 5. The CDR3 contains 14 residues. Germline CDR1 and CDR2: SGHRS and YFSETQ. CDR3 amino acids: CASSRQGARNEQFF. In DNA, the CDR3 is TGCGCCAGCAGCCGACAGGGGGCGAGGAATGAGCAGTTCTTC.

V and J are TRBV6-4 and TRBJ1-6; perhaps TRBD1 as D (6 bases). This CDR3 comprises 12 residues. Germline V gene data show CDR1 as MRHNA and CDR2 as SNTAGT. V was shortened by 7 bases and J by 11 bases, with 12 bases between the two germline ends. CDR3 sequence: CASNNQGTPLHF. DNA of the CDR3: TGTGCCAGCAACAACCAGGGGACACCCCTCCACTTT.

The V and J genes are TRBV3-1 (or the pseudogene TRBV3-2) and TRBJ1-5, with unresolved D. V shed 4 bases and J shed 6 bases, with 7 bases lying between them. The CDR3 sequence is 12 residues long. Germline values: CDR1 LGHDT, CDR2 YNNKEL (reference sequence). The CDR3, as DNA: TGTGCCAGCAGCCGAGGGTTTCAGCCCCAGCATTTT. Translation: CASSRGFQPQHF.

The chain employs TRBV27 and TRBJ2-4; D is possibly TRBD1 (5 bases). This CDR3 contains 13 residues. V was clipped by 6 bases and J by 7 bases, with 13 bases between them. Germline V lookup: CDR1 MNHEY, CDR2 SMNVEV (reference sequence). CDR3 protein: CASRTAGLNIQYF. The DNA of the CDR3 is TGTGCCAGCAGGACGGCAGGGTTGAACATTCAGTACTTC.

The J gene is TRBJ1-5, the V gene TRBV19; 10 bases align to TRBD1. The CDR3 spans 16 residues. Unmatched junction bases numbered 4, after V lost 5 bases and J lost 0 bases. Germline V gene data show CDR1 as LNHDA and CDR2 as SQIVND (reference sequence). The CDR3 nucleotides are TGTGCCAGTAGTCGACAGGGGGCGGATAGCAATCAGCCCCAGCATTTT. Translation: CASSRQGADSNQPQHF.

The V gene is TRBV27, the J gene TRBJ1-2, with D hard to call. The CDR3 contains 13 residues. Trimming took 4 bases from V and 8 from J, leaving 14 bases between them. Germline values: CDR1 MNHEY, CDR2 SMNVEV (reference sequence). The CDR3 loop is CASSSTYYGGYTF. The CDR3 nucleotides read TGTGCCAGCAGTTCGACCTATTACGGGGGCTACACCTTC.

The rearrangement uses TRBV9 and TRBJ2-5; TRBD2 is a possible D gene (6 bases). V was trimmed by 3 bases and J by 5 bases, leaving 20 bases between them. Germline CDR1 reads SGDLS; CDR2 reads YYNGEE. This CDR3 comprises 16 residues. CDR3 protein: CASSDTGTALWETQYF. As DNA, the CDR3 is TGTGCCAGCAGCGACACCGGGACTGCCCTTTGGGAGACCCAGTACTTC.

The V call is TRBV6-6, the J call TRBJ1-2; a possible D gene is TRBD1 (6 bases). The CDR3 length is 14 residues. V shed 5 bases and J shed 1 base, with 11 bases lying between them. Looked up from germline, CDR1 is MNHNY and CDR2 is SVGAGI (reference sequence). Here the CDR3 reads CASSALQGNYGYTF. CDR3 coding DNA: TGTGCCAGCAGTGCCCTACAGGGTAACTATGGCTACACCTTC.

This chain links TRBV29-1 with TRBJ2-3; D might be TRBD1 (7 bases). The V gene's germline CDR1 is SQVTM and CDR2 ANQGSEA. The CDR3 sequence is 15 residues long. Trimming pared 4 bases from V and 0 bases from J, leaving 14 bases between. CDR3 protein: CSVARRGQSTDTQYF. The DNA of the CDR3 is TGCAGCGTTGCGAGGCGGGGACAGAGCACAGATACGCAGTATTTT.

The V call is TRBV6-1, the J call TRBJ1-2; D ambiguous. CDR1 is MNHNS, CDR2 SASEGT, per germline. V was shortened by 1 base and J by 0 bases, with 6 bases between the two germline ends. The length of the CDR3 is 14 residues. The CDR3 is CASSEGAANYGYTF. The CDR3 bases are TGTGCCAGCAGTGAAGGGGCCGCTAACTATGGCTACACCTTC.

The chain combines TRBV6-5 with TRBJ1-1; tentatively, D is TRBD1 (6 bases). Germline V CDR1 and CDR2: MNHEY, SVGAGI. The CDR3 is 14 amino acids. V was cut by 5 bases and J by 11 bases, with 21 bases left in between. CDR3: CASSNRTGHLRAFF. CDR3 DNA: TGTGCCAGCAGTAACAGAACAGGGCACCTGCGGGCTTTCTTT.

This clone has only a few counts. CDR3 sequence reads: CASSLMAGTGEQYF. CDR3 bases: TGTGCCAGCAGCTTAATGGCAGGGACTGGCGAGCAGTACTTC. The chain employs TRBV7-9 and TRBJ2-7; weak D call: TRBD2 (6 bases). The CDR3 covers 14 residues. Between the trimmed V and J ends, which lost 2 bases and 6 bases, there was a span of 14 bases. CDR1 is SEHNR and CDR2 is FQNEAQ in the germline V gene (reference sequence).

The chain couples TRBV12-3 or TRBV12-4 to TRBJ1-2; 8 bases align to TRBD1. The V segment lost 6 bases and the J segment 8 bases; nucleotides outside the gene matches: 2. CDR3 length equals 11 residues. Here the CDR3 reads CASRPGGGYTF. As DNA, the CDR3 is TGTGCCAGCAGACCAGGGGGCGGCTACACCTTC.

The chain joins TRBV10-2 to TRBJ2-7; D is unclear. Germline loops: CDR1 WSHSY, CDR2 SAAADI. Trimming cost V 5 bases and J 3 bases, with 8 bases left between them. There are 12 residues in the CDR3. Here the CDR3 reads CASSWALYEQYF. The CDR3 coding sequence is TGCGCCAGCAGTTGGGCCCTCTACGAGCAGTACTTC.

The chain joins TRBV19 to TRBJ2-7; 9 positions agree with TRBD1. V gave up 5 bases and J gave up 3 bases; unmatched junction bases: 8. This CDR3 comprises 15 residues. Per germline, CDR1 LNHDA and CDR2 SQIVND (reference sequence). CDR3 in amino acids: CASSPAGTGIYEQYF. DNA of the CDR3: TGTGCCAGTAGTCCCGCCGGGACAGGGATCTACGAGCAGTACTTC.

The J gene is TRBJ2-5, the V gene TRBV3-1 (or the pseudogene TRBV3-2); TRBD1 matches 9 bases. The CDR3 is made up of 15 amino acids. V was pared by 4 bases and J by 4 bases, with 7 bases of the junction left unmatched. The V gene's germline CDR1 is LGHDT and CDR2 YNNKEL (reference sequence). The CDR3 bases are TGTGCCAGCAGCCCGAGGGACAGGGTGAGAGAGACCCAGTACTTC. As protein: CASSPRDRVRETQYF.

The chain carries TRBV15 and TRBJ2-5; 12 bases agree with TRBD2. Germline CDR1 reads LNHNV; CDR2 reads YYDKDF (reference sequence). Losses at the gene ends were 3 bases for V and 4 bases for J; bases not matched to a gene: 0. The CDR3 is 14 residues long. The CDR3 is CATSRTSGGETQYF. CDR3 sequence (DNA): TGTGCCACCAGCAGGACTAGCGGGGGAGAGACCCAGTACTTC.

The chain is built from TRBV25-1 and TRBJ1-3; D remains unclear. Trimming cost V 4 bases and J 2 bases, with 6 bases left between them. CDR3 length equals 13 residues. CDR1 MGHDK and CDR2 SYGVNS come from the germline V gene. The CDR3 DNA follows: TGTGCCAGCAGTGTGGCCGCTGGAAACACCATATATTTT. This sequence encodes CASSVAAGNTIYF.

The rearrangement links TRBV6-5 to TRBJ1-1; D remains ambiguous. Deletions cut 4 bases from V and 4 bases from J, with 10 bases between. Germline V gene lookup returns CDR1 MNHEY and CDR2 SVGAGI. The CDR3 loop spans 13 amino acids. This chain's CDR3 is CASSFELSTEAFF. CDR3 nucleotide sequence: TGTGCCAGCAGTTTTGAACTGAGCACTGAAGCTTTCTTT.

The chain employs TRBV14 and TRBJ1-1; TRBD1 might be the D (5 bases). The V gene's germline CDR1 is SGHDN and CDR2 FVKESK. V was pared by 4 bases and J by 7 bases, with 10 bases between. CDR3 length: 12 amino acids. DNA of the CDR3: TGTGCCAGCAGCCTGGGGGGGGGTGAAGCTTTCTTT. It specifies CASSLGGGEAFF. Filled out from reference TRBV14 and TRBJ1-1, the complete variable domain reads EAGVTQFPSHSVIEKGQTVTLRCDPISGHDNLYWYRRVMGKEIKFLLHFVKESKQDESGMPNNRFLAERTGGTYSTLKVQPAELEDSGVYFCASSLGGGEAFFGQGTRLTVV.

For the CDR3, the DNA is TGTGCCTGGAGGATGGGGTTACGACGGGATCGTGAAAAACTGTTTTTT. Encoded protein: CAWRMGLRRDREKLFF. This chain connects TRBV30 to TRBJ1-4; D is ambiguous. The CDR3 has 16 amino acids. The germline CDR1 and CDR2 sequences are GTSNPN and SVGIG (reference sequence). Trimming stripped 3 bases from V and 7 bases from J, with 21 bases between.

The chain recombines TRBV7-3 with TRBJ2-1; 7 bases line up with TRBD2. Per germline, CDR1 SGHTA and CDR2 FQGTGA. The J segment lost 5 bases and the V segment lost 4 bases, leaving 11 bases of the junction unmatched. CDR3 size: 16 residues. CDR3 in amino acids: CASSSGGASGDNEQFF. CDR3 DNA: TGTGCCAGCAGCTCCGGCGGGGCTAGCGGAGACAATGAGCAGTTCTTC.

This clone appeared a few times. V usage is TRBV5-4 and J usage is TRBJ2-3; 13 nucleotides line up with TRBD2. This CDR3 spans 16 amino acids. Germline lookup yields CDR1 SGHNT and CDR2 YYREEE (reference sequence). After removal of 4 bases from V and 3 bases from J, the junction contained 5 bases not matched to a gene. Written as DNA, the CDR3 is TGTGCCAGCAGCCAGGGACTAGCGGGGATTACAGATACGCAGTATTTT. Translating gives CASSQGLAGITDTQYF.

This clone appeared a few times. The chain joins TRBV28 to TRBJ1-6; D unresolved. V was pared by 0 bases and J by 13 bases, with 16 bases between. Germline V gene sequence: CDR1 MDHEN, CDR2 SYDVKM. The CDR3 covers 15 residues. In DNA, the CDR3 is TGTGCCAGCAGTTTATGGCAGGACCTGGGAGGTCCCCTCCACTTT. It codes for CASSLWQDLGGPLHF. Together with reference TRBV28 and TRBJ1-6, the CDR3 gives the full variable domain: DVKVTQSSRYLVKRTGEKVFLECVQDMDHENMFWYRQDPGLGLRLIYFSYDVKMKEKGDIPEGYSVSREKKERFSLILESASTNQTSMYLCASSLWQDLGGPLHFGNGTRLTVT.

J is TRBJ1-1 and V is TRBV27; 7 nucleotides agree with TRBD1. Germline V lookup: CDR1 MNHEY, CDR2 SMNVEV (reference sequence). The V and J ends lost 5 bases and 2 bases, in that order; junction bases with no gene match: 8. This CDR3 is 15 amino acids long. The CDR3 DNA sequence: TGTGCCAGCAGTACTCTCGGGACAGTAAACACTGAAGCTTTCTTT. Amino acid sequence: CASSTLGTVNTEAFF.

V and J are TRBV19 and TRBJ2-3, with no clear D. The CDR3 is 14 amino acids. Germline-derived CDR1 and CDR2 are LNHDA and SQIVND (reference sequence). The V end lost 4 bases, the J end lost 7 bases, and 15 bases lay between the germline ends. CDR3 sequence (DNA): TGTGCCAGTAGTAGTCTCACCTCTACTAATACGCAGTATTTT. This translates into CASSSLTSTNTQYF. The entire variable domain, with the rest obtained from reference TRBV19 and TRBJ2-3, is as follows: DGGITQSPKYLFRKEGQNVTLSCEQNLNHDAMYWYRQDPGQGLRLIYYSQIVNDFQKGDIAEGYSVSREKKESFPLTVTSAQKNPTAFYLCASSSLTSTNTQYFGPGTRLTVL.